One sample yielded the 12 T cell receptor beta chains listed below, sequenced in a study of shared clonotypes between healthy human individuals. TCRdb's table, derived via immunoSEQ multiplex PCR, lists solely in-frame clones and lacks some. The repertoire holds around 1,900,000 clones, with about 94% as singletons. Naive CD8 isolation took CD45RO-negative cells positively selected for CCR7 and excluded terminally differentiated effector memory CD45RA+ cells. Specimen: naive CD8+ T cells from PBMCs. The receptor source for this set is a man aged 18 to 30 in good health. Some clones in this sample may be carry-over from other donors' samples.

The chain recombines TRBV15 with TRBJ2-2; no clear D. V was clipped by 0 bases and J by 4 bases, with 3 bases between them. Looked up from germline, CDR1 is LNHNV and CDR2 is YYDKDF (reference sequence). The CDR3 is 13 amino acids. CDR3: CATSRDFTGELFF. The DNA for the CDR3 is TGTGCCACCAGCAGAGATTTCACCGGGGAGCTGTTTTTT.

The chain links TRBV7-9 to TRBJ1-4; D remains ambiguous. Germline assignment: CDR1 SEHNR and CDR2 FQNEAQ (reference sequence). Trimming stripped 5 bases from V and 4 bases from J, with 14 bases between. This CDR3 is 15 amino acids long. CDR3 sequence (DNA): TGTGCCAGCAGCCCTAGGGCCCGCGGTAATGAAAAACTGTTTTTT. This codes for CASSPRARGNEKLFF.

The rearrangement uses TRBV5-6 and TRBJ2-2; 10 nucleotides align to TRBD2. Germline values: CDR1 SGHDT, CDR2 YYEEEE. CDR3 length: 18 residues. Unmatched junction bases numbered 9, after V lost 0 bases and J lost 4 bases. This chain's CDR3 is CASSLGSSGSVITGELFF. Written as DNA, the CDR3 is TGTGCCAGCAGCTTGGGTTCTAGCGGGAGTGTTATCACCGGGGAGCTGTTTTTT. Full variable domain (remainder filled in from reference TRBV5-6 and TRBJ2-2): DAGVTQSPTHLIKTRGQQVTLRCSPKSGHDTVSWYQQALGQGPQFIFQYYEEEERQRGNFPDRFSGHQFPNYSSELNVNALLLGDSALYLCASSLGSSGSVITGELFFGEGSRLTVL.

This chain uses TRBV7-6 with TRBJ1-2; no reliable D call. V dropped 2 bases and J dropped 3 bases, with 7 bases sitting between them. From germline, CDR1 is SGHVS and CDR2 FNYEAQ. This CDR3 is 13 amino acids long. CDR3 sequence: CASSLRADYGYTF. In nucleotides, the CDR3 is TGTGCCAGCAGCTTAAGGGCGGACTATGGCTACACCTTC. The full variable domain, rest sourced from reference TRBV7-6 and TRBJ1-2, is GAGVSQSPRYKVTKRGQDVALRCDPISGHVSLYWYRQALGQGPEFLTYFNYEAQQDKSGLPNDRFSAERPEGSISTLTIQRTEQRDSAMYRCASSLRADYGYTFGSGTRLTVV.

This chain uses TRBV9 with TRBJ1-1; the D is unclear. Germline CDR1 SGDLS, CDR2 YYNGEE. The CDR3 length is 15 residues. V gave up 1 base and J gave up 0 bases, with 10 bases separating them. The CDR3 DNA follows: TGTGCCAGCAGCGTAAACGACGGGATGAACACTGAAGCTTTCTTT. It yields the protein CASSVNDGMNTEAFF.

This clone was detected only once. CDR3 in amino acids: CASRPGEGQGYEQYF. The CDR3 region has the DNA TGTGCCAGCAGACCCGGGGAGGGACAAGGTTACGAGCAGTACTTC. The V gene is TRBV6-1, the J gene TRBJ2-7; possibly TRBD2 for D (7 bases). The CDR3 is 15 amino acids. Per germline, CDR1 MNHNS and CDR2 SASEGT. V lost 6 bases and J lost 4, with 19 bases in between.

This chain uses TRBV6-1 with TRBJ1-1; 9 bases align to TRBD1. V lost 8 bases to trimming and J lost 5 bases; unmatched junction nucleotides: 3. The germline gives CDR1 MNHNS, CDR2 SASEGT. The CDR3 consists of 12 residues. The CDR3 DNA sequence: TGTGCCAGCTTACAGGGGGCTACTGAAGCTTTCTTT. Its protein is CASLQGATEAFF.

The CDR3 region is CASKGAGEQYF. DNA for the CDR3: TGTGCCAGCAAGGGGGCAGGGGAGCAGTACTTC. V usage is TRBV7-9 and J usage is TRBJ2-7, with 7 bases lining up with TRBD1. This CDR3 is 11 amino acids long. V lost 7 bases and J lost 7; bases outside the gene matches: 4. Germline V gene sequence: CDR1 SEHNR, CDR2 FQNEAQ (reference sequence).

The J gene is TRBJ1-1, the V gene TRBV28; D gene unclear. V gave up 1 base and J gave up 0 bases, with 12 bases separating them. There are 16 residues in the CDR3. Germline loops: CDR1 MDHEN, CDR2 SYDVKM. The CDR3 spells CASSLFLTSMNTEAFF. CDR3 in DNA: TGTGCCAGCAGTTTATTCCTGACTTCTATGAACACTGAAGCTTTCTTT.

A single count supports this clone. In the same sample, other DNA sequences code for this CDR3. CDR3 sequence reads: CASSQLTATNEKLFF. For the CDR3, the DNA is TGCGCCAGCAGCCAGCTAACTGCAACTAATGAAAAACTGTTTTTT. The genes are TRBV4-3 and TRBJ1-4; no clear D. V shed 3 bases and J shed 0 bases, with 8 bases lying between them. The V gene's germline CDR1 is LGHNA and CDR2 YSLEER. The CDR3 is made up of 15 amino acids.

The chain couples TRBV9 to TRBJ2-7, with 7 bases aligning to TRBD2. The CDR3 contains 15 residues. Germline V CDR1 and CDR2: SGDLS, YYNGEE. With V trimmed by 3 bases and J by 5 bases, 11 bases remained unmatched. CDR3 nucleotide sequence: TGTGCCAGCAGCGAAGGGACTACAAAATGGGACGAGCAGTACTTC. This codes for CASSEGTTKWDEQYF.

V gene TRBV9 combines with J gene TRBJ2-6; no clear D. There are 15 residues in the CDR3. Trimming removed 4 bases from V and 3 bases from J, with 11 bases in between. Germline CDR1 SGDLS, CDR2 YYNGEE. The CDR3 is CASSLRSGGANVLTF. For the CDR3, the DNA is TGTGCCAGCAGCCTCCGGAGTGGTGGGGCCAACGTCCTGACTTTC.